The 25 T cell receptor beta chains below come from one sample, sequenced in a study of T cell repertoires in cytomegalovirus infection. MiXCR, applied by TCRdb to the reads, yields one record per CDR3 protein. This sample has fewer than 350,000 distinct CDR3 sequences; more than 9% occur once, and the top ten carry about 4.5%. Sequenced: PBMCs. These receptor sequences come from a human donor in good health (CMV status not recorded). Some clones in this sample may be carry-over from other donors' samples.

The chain carries TRBV4-1 and TRBJ1-2, with 7 bases matching TRBD1. CDR1 is MGHRA and CDR2 is YSYEKL in the germline V gene. This CDR3 contains 13 residues. The junction had 8 bases not matched to a gene; V was cut back by 5 bases and J by 8 bases. CDR3 in amino acids: CASSSDRRGGYTF. The DNA of the CDR3 is TGCGCCAGCAGCTCGGACAGGCGAGGAGGCTACACCTTC.

The gene calls are TRBV19 and TRBJ2-1; no clear D gene. Trimming took off 2 bases at V and 0 bases at J, with 11 bases between the two ends. Germline-derived CDR1 and CDR2 are LNHDA and SQIVND (reference sequence). The CDR3 is 16 residues long. CDR3 sequence: CASSIWSPSSYNEQFF. For the CDR3, the DNA is TGTGCCAGTAGTATATGGTCTCCGAGCTCCTACAATGAGCAGTTCTTC.

To note about this clonotype: One end of the junction does not line up with germline, which may come from a read error. The genes are TRBV12-3 or TRBV12-4 and TRBJ2-1; TRBD2 agrees at 9 bases. The CDR3 is 13 amino acids. The CDR3 sequence is CASSSGLTSGTIF. The CDR3 DNA reads TGTGCCAGCAGTTCGGGACTGACTAGCGGCACAATCTTC.

The chain employs TRBV7-2 and TRBJ2-7, with D maybe TRBD1 (6 bases). V was shortened by 7 bases and J by 3 bases, with 10 bases between the two germline ends. CDR3 length: 12 residues. From germline, CDR1 is SGHTA and CDR2 FQGNSA. CDR3 sequence reads: CASTLQGYEQYF. The CDR3 nucleotides read TGTGCCAGCACTTTACAGGGCTACGAGCAGTACTTC. The full variable domain, with the rest looked up from reference TRBV7-2 and TRBJ2-7, is GAGVSQSPSNKVTEKGKDVELRCDPISGHTALYWYRQSLGQGLEFLIYFQGNSAPDKSGLPSDRFSAERTGGSVSTLTIQRTQQEDSAVYLCASTLQGYEQYFGPGTRLTVT.

This chain connects TRBV28 to TRBJ2-7, with 10 bases matching TRBD2. The CDR3 totals 16 residues. Germline V gene data show CDR1 as MDHEN and CDR2 as SYDVKM. V was pared by 4 bases and J by 4 bases, with 10 bases of the junction left unmatched. The CDR3 loop reads CASSYSWGAGGYEQYF. In DNA form, the CDR3 reads TGTGCCAGCAGTTACTCCTGGGGAGCGGGAGGGTACGAGCAGTACTTC.

The V and J genes are TRBV12-3 or TRBV12-4 and TRBJ2-2; 7 positions agree with TRBD2. This CDR3 has 13 amino acids. Unmatched junction bases numbered 6, after V lost 6 bases and J lost 8 bases. CDR3 sequence (DNA): TGTGCCAGCAGCCTTGGCGGGAGAGGGGAGCTGTTTTTT. Translating gives CASSLGGRGELFF.

The V and J genes are TRBV19 and TRBJ2-2; TRBD2 might be the D (5 bases). The germline gives CDR1 LNHDA, CDR2 SQIVND (reference sequence). The germline V and J ends were trimmed by 1 base and 2 bases, with 8 bases remaining between them. This CDR3 is built from 15 residues. CDR3 sequence reads: CASSIGPGNTGELFF. The CDR3 DNA reads as TGTGCCAGTAGTATAGGGCCGGGAAACACCGGGGAGCTGTTTTTT.

This clonotype was observed many times. The V and J genes are TRBV7-2 and TRBJ2-4; the D is unclear. V dropped 0 bases and J dropped 9 bases, with 9 bases sitting between them. The germline gives CDR1 SGHTA, CDR2 FQGNSA. The CDR3 spans 13 residues. The CDR3 nucleotides are TGTGCCAGCAGCTTAGCCACTGGACCCATTCAGTACTTC. It translates to CASSLATGPIQYF.

The V call is TRBV6-5, the J call TRBJ2-1; 7 positions match TRBD2. Germline lookup yields CDR1 MNHEY and CDR2 SVGAGI. This CDR3 is built from 13 residues. With 8 bases clipped from V and 5 bases from J, the junction kept 6 bases outside the gene matches. This CDR3 is CASGGTTNNEQFF. The CDR3, as DNA: TGTGCCAGCGGCGGGACTACCAACAATGAGCAGTTCTTC.

The rearrangement links TRBV2 to TRBJ2-5; 7 bases are shared with TRBD2. The CDR3 is made up of 14 amino acids. Germline values: CDR1 SNHLY, CDR2 FYNNEI. J gave up 4 bases and V 6 bases, and 8 bases lay outside the gene matches. CDR3 in amino acids: CASRDTTGGETQYF. As DNA, the CDR3 is TGTGCCAGCAGGGATACGACGGGAGGAGAGACCCAGTACTTC.

This clonotype has only a few counts. The V gene is TRBV19, the J gene TRBJ2-1; D tentatively fits TRBD1 or TRBD2 (5 bases each). The CDR3 is 14 amino acids. The V and J ends lost 4 bases and 9 bases respectively, with 16 bases between them. Germline V gene data show CDR1 as LNHDA and CDR2 as SQIVND (reference sequence). CDR3 nucleotides: TGTGCCAGTAGTACCCGGGGCAGGGCGGCTGAGCAGTTCTTC. Translating it yields CASSTRGRAAEQFF.

This clonotype was counted at least ten times. The rearrangement links TRBV4-1 to TRBJ2-7; TRBD2 is a possible D gene (5 bases). Trimming took 5 bases from V and 3 from J, leaving 14 bases between them. In germline, CDR1 is MGHRA, CDR2 YSYEKL. The CDR3 is made up of 14 amino acids. CDR3 region: CASSYAGIGYEQYF. In DNA form, the CDR3 reads TGCGCCAGCAGCTACGCCGGGATCGGCTACGAGCAGTACTTC.

J is TRBJ1-5 and V is TRBV20-1; no firm D call. The CDR3 sequence is 15 residues long. Per the germline V gene, CDR1 is DFQATT and CDR2 is SNEGSKA (reference sequence). Trimming cost V 3 bases and J 2 bases, with 14 bases left between them. The CDR3 DNA reads TGCAGTGCTAGGGTATCGGGGAGCGGCAATCAGCCCCAGCATTTT. Translated, it gives CSARVSGSGNQPQHF.

This clonotype came up a few times. The chain employs TRBV7-2 and TRBJ2-1; tentatively, D is TRBD1 (5 bases). V lost 5 bases, J lost 9 bases, and 8 bases lay in between. The CDR3 has 11 residues. CDR1 and CDR2 from the germline V gene are SGHTA and FQGNSA. The CDR3 is CASSQGAEQFF. The CDR3 nucleotides are TGTGCCAGCAGCCAAGGGGCTGAGCAGTTCTTC.

There are many counts of this clonotype. J is TRBJ1-5 and V is TRBV2; TRBD1 is a possible D gene (5 bases). The CDR3 length is 14 residues. Germline CDR1 is SNHLY and CDR2 is FYNNEI. The V gene lost 3 bases and the J gene lost 1 base, with 7 bases spanning the gap. CDR3 region: CASSEQGSNQPQHF. CDR3 DNA: TGTGCCAGCAGTGAGCAGGGAAGCAATCAGCCCCAGCATTTT.

This clonotype was observed at least ten times. V is TRBV12-3 or TRBV12-4 and J is TRBJ2-1, with a tentative D call TRBD1 (6 bases). V lost 2 bases to trimming and J lost 9 bases, with 11 bases between them. The CDR3 has 13 amino acids. The CDR3 region is CASSLWGPLEQFF. The CDR3 nucleotides read TGTGCCAGCAGTTTATGGGGGCCACTTGAGCAGTTCTTC.

This clonotype was observed a handful of times. This chain uses TRBV5-1 with TRBJ2-6; 9 bases line up with TRBD1. The CDR3 consists of 16 residues. In germline, CDR1 is SGHRS, CDR2 YFSETQ. V shed 3 bases, J shed 4 bases, and the junction held 5 bases outside the gene matches. CDR3 in DNA: TGCGCCAGCAGCTCGCGGACAGGGGTAGGGGCCAACGTCCTGACTTTC. This codes for CASSSRTGVGANVLTF.

The chain joins TRBV6-2 or TRBV6-3 to TRBJ1-5; 7 nucleotides agree with TRBD1. The CDR3 extends over 15 amino acids. The junction had 5 bases not matched to a gene; V was cut back by 6 bases and J by 0 bases. CDR1 and CDR2 from the germline V gene are MNHEY and SVGEGT. The CDR3 nucleotides read TGTGCCAGCAGCCGTGGACAGGCTAGCAATCAGCCCCAGCATTTT. Protein sequence: CASSRGQASNQPQHF.

This clonotype has a count of ten or more. The rearrangement uses TRBV7-2 and TRBJ1-4; D gene uncertain. The CDR3 extends over 14 amino acids. CDR1 SGHTA and CDR2 FQGNSA come from the germline V gene. The germline V and J ends were trimmed by 3 bases and 3 bases, with 8 bases remaining between them. The CDR3 region is CASSFRAANEKLFF. CDR3 nucleotides: TGTGCCAGCAGCTTCCGCGCGGCTAATGAAAAACTGTTTTTT.

This clonotype appeared a few times. This chain uses TRBV6-2 or TRBV6-3 with TRBJ2-7; a possible D gene is TRBD1 (5 bases). The CDR3 loop spans 14 amino acids. V was cut by 2 bases and J by 2 bases, with 10 bases left in between. Looked up from germline, CDR1 is MNHEY and CDR2 is SVGEGT. The CDR3, as DNA: TGTGCCAGCAGTTACGAAGGGGATGCCTACGAGCAGTACTTC. Its translation: CASSYEGDAYEQYF.

In its sample, this clonotype was seen a few times. The V call is TRBV15, the J call TRBJ2-2; 9 bases fit TRBD1. The CDR3 spans 16 residues. V gave up 5 bases and J gave up 7 bases; unmatched junction bases: 11. The germline V gene has CDR1 LNHNV and CDR2 YYDKDF (reference sequence). In DNA, the CDR3 is TGTGCCACCAGCCCCTACCGGGACAGGGCGGTCGGGGAGCTGTTTTTT. Translating gives CATSPYRDRAVGELFF. Combining the CDR3 with reference TRBV15 and TRBJ2-2 gives the whole variable domain DAMVIQNPRYQVTQFGKPVTLSCSQTLNHNVMYWYQQKSSQAPKLLFHYYDKDFNNEADTPDNFQSRRPNTSFCFLDIRSPGLGDTAMYLCATSPYRDRAVGELFFGEGSRLTVL.

This clonotype was counted many times. The chain links TRBV12-3 or TRBV12-4 to TRBJ2-5; 8 nucleotides match TRBD1. The junction had 4 bases not matched to a gene; V was cut back by 4 bases and J by 6 bases. The CDR3 is 13 residues long. The CDR3 loop reads CASSWDRRQTQYF. The CDR3, as DNA: TGTGCCAGCAGTTGGGACAGGCGACAGACCCAGTACTTC.

The chain carries TRBV30 and TRBJ1-3; D might be TRBD1 (5 bases). V lost 0 bases to trimming and J lost 0 bases, with 21 bases between them. Germline V CDR1 and CDR2: GTSNPN, SVGIG (reference sequence). The CDR3 is 19 residues long. The CDR3 DNA follows: TGTGCCTGGAGTGTACTTGGTGTGGGACGGATAAGCTCTGGAAACACCATATATTTT. Translated: CAWSVLGVGRISSGNTIYF.

This clonotype has only a few counts. The rearrangement uses TRBV20-1 and TRBJ1-1; D not certain. This CDR3 has 13 residues. The germline V gene encodes CDR1 DFQATT and CDR2 SNEGSKA (reference sequence). Trimming took off 3 bases at V and 0 bases at J, with 8 bases between the two ends. CDR3 protein: CSASHSMNTEAFF. As DNA, the CDR3 is TGCAGTGCTAGTCACTCCATGAACACTGAAGCTTTCTTT.

This clonotype was seen once. V and J are TRBV2 and TRBJ1-5, with TRBD1 matching over 8 bases. Per the germline V gene, CDR1 is SNHLY and CDR2 is FYNNEI. The junction had 6 bases not matched to a gene; V was cut back by 5 bases and J by 6 bases. The CDR3 spans 14 residues. Written as DNA, the CDR3 is TGTGCCAGCAGTCAACAGGGGGGGAGTCAGCCCCAGCATTTT. Protein: CASSQQGGSQPQHF.